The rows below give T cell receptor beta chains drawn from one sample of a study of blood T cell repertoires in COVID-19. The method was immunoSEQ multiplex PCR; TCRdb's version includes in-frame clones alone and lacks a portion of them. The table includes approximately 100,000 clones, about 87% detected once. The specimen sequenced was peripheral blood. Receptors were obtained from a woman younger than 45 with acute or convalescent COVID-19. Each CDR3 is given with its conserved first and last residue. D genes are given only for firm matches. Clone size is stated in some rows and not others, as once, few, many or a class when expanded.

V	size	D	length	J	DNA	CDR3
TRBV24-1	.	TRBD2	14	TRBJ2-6	TGTGCCACCGGTGGGGGGGCTGGGGCCAACGTCCTGACTTTC	CATGGGAGANVLTF
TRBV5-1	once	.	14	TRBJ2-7	TGCGCCAGCAGCATGCCCGAGGTCGGAAGAGAGCAGTACTTC	CASSMPEVGREQYF
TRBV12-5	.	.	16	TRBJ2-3	TGTGCTAGTGGTTTTTTTGACAGAGAGAGCACAGATACGCAGTATTTT	CASGFFDRESTDTQYF
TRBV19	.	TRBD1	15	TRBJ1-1	TGTGCCAGTAGGATATTCACAGGGGCGAACACTGAAGCTTTCTTT	CASRIFTGANTEAFF
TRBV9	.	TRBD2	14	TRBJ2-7	TGTGCCAGCAGCGTTAGTAGCGGGTCCTACGAGCAGTACTTC	CASSVSSGSYEQYF
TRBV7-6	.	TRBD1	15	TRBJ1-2	TGTGCCAGCAGCCCCACCCGGGACAGGAGCTATGGCTACACCTTC	CASSPTRDRSYGYTF
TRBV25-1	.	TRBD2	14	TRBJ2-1	TGTGCCAGCAGCCTAGCGGGGCCAGCACCTGAGCAGTTCTTC	CASSLAGPAPEQFF
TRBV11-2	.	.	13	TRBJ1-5	TGTGCCAGCAGCTTCCAGGGCGATCAGCCCCAGCATTTT	CASSFQGDQPQHF
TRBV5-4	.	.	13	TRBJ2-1	TGTGCCAGCAGCGCCGGAGTGGGGCATGAGCAGTTCTTC	CASSAGVGHEQFF
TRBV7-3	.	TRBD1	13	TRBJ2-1	TGTGCCAGCAGCCCGACAGGGGGGTTGGAACAGTTCTTC	CASSPTGGLEQFF
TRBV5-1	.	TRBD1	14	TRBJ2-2	TGCGCCAGCAGTGGGACAGGTTTCACCGGGGAGCTGTTTTTT	CASSGTGFTGELFF
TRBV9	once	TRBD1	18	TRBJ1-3	TGTGCCAGCAGCCCAAGTCCCGGGACAGGGACCTCTGGAAACACCATATATTTT	CASSPSPGTGTSGNTIYF
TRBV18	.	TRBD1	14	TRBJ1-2	TGTGCCAGCTCACAAACAGGGGGCAGAGGCAGTAGGACCTTC	CASSQTGGRGSRTF
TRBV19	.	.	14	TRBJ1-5	TGTGCCGACTCCCCCCGGGACACTAATCAGCCCCAGCATTTT	CADSPRDTNQPQHF
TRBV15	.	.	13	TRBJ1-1	TGTGCCACCAGCAGGGAGTTAGACACTGAAGCTTTCTTT	CATSRELDTEAFF
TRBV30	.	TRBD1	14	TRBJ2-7	TGTGCCTGGAGTGTACAACAGGGGGCCTACGAGCAGTACTTC	CAWSVQQGAYEQYF
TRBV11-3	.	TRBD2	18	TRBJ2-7	TGTGCCAGCAGCTTAAGGGCCTCTTCGGGGGGACGCTCCTACGAGCAGTACTTC	CASSLRASSGGRSYEQYF
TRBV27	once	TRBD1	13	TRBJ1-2	TGTGCCAGCAGTCCAGGGGGCAACTATGGCTACACCTTC	CASSPGGNYGYTF
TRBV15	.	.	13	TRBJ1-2	TGTGCCACCAGTGGGGACAATCTCTATGGCTACACCTTC	CATSGDNLYGYTF
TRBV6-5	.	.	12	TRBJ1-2	TGTGCCAGCAGCCGGGCAGGGCAGGGCTACACCTTC	CASSRAGQGYTF
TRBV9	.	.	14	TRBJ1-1	TGTGCCAGCAGCGTAGATGCCTCGCGGACTGAAGCTTTCTTT	CASSVDASRTEAFF
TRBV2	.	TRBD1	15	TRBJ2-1	TGTGCCAGCAGTGCCGGGCAGGGGGCGAGGAATGAGCAGTTCTTC	CASSAGQGARNEQFF
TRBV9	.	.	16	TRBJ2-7	TGTGCCAGCAGCGTAGGCCCGTACCTGAGCTCCTACGAGCAGTACTTC	CASSVGPYLSSYEQYF
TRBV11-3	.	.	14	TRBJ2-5	TGTGCCAGCAGCTTATGGGGCAGACAAGAGACCCAGTACTTC	CASSLWGRQETQYF
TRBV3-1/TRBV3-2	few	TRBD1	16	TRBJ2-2	TGTGCCAGCAGCCAACCCCGGACAGGGGGCACCGGGGAGCTGTTTTTT	CASSQPRTGGTGELFF